This TCR beta chain is from a study of blood T cell repertoires in COVID-19. Study background: Whether acute or convalescent, the COVID-19 samples came from the United States, Italy and Spain. The cDNA or gDNA used as material had been derived from T cells, B-cell-depleted T cells, or PBMCs.

Germline CDR1 is LGHNA and CDR2 is YSLEER. This CDR3 region has 18 residues. With V trimmed by 0 bases and J by 3 bases, 13 bases remained unmatched. As handled by the study authors: Reference gene primer amplification yielded estimated nucleated cell counts. Libraries were prepared by immunoSEQ multiplex PCR; TCRdb keeps only in-frame clonotypes and omits some of them. That table supplies the V and J calls and clone size; D and trimming were determined from the DNA. The sample lists over 200,000 clones, 65% to 90% occurring once. Sequencing was carried out using peripheral blood. This clonotype originated in a human donor in a cohort sampled during active COVID-19. V and J are TRBV4-3 and TRBJ1-1; 7 bases fit TRBD1. The CDR3 spells CASSQDWPPGQIDTEAFF. Written as DNA, the CDR3 is TGCGCCAGCAGCCAAGATTGGCCGCCGGGACAGATCGACACTGAAGCTTTCTTT.